This TCR beta chain stems from a study of blood T cell repertoires in COVID-19. Study details: Nucleic acid was either cDNA or gDNA, and it came from T cells, B-cell-depleted T cells, or PBMCs.

The trim removed 6 bases at V and 1 base at J, leaving 4 bases unmatched. From germline, CDR1 is MNHEY and CDR2 SVGEGT. There are 14 residues in the CDR3. This clone was seen a few times. How the authors handled the data: The assay estimated nucleated cells by amplifying reference gene primers. TCRdb's table, derived via immunoSEQ multiplex PCR, lists solely in-frame clones and lacks some. The D gene and trimming were derived from the DNA, and the V and J assignments and clone size from that table. The sample has about 62,000 clones; roughly 92% are singletons. The sample comprised peripheral blood. The chain couples TRBV6-2 or TRBV6-3 to TRBJ2-7; 9 nucleotides agree with TRBD1. The TCR was taken from a human donor in a cohort sampled during active COVID-19. CDR3 DNA sequence: TGTGCCAGCAGCACCGGGACAGGGTCCTACGAGCAGTACTTC. This gives the protein CASSTGTGSYEQYF.